This paragraph covers one T cell receptor beta chain sequence. CDR1 is SGHDN and CDR2 is FVKESK in the germline V gene. The length of the CDR3 is 14 residues. Trimming at V came to 4 bases and at J to 5 bases, leaving 7 bases not matched to a gene. The data were obtained in a study of OX40 agonist ivuxolimab in advanced cancers. Turning to the study itself: An anti-OX40 (CD134) antibody with agonistic activity, ivuxolimab, was administered to patients.

Autoimmune disease history or systemic immunosuppression led to patients being barred. Drawing of blood for sampling happened at baseline, at cycle 4 day 1, and at cycle 7 day 1. Measured with immunoSEQ multiplex PCR; TCRdb has only the in-frame clones, and not every one. Counted here are some 25,000 clones, approximately 89% occurring once; the ten biggest clones make up approximately 10%. The receptor was derived from an adult with an advanced solid tumor such as melanoma, head and neck, liver or kidney cancer. The chain links TRBV14 to TRBJ1-1; 7 positions match TRBD1. Sample: CD4+ or CD8+ T cells sorted from blood, taken in a trial of the OX40 agonist ivuxolimab. CDR3 region: CASSLNLQGTEAFF. For the CDR3, the DNA is TGTGCCAGCAGCCTAAACTTACAGGGGACTGAAGCTTTCTTT.